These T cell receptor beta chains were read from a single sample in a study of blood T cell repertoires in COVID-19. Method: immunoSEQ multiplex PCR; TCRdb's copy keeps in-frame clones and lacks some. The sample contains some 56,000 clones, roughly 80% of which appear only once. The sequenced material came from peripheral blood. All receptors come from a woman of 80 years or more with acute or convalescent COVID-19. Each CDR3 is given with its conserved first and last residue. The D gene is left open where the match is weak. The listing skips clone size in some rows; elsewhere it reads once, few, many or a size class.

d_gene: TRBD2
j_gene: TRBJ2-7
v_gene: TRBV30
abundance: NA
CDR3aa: CAWNSGVNHEQYF
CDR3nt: TGTGCCTGGAACAGCGGGGTTAACCACGAGCAGTACTTC

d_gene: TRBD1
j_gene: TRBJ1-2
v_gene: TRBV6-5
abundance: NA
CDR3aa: CASSPGQGTRGYTF
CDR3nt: TGTGCCAGCAGCCCGGGACAGGGGACTCGTGGCTACACCTTC

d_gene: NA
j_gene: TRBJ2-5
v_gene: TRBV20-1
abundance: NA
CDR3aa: CSASRTVQETQYF
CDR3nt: TGCAGTGCTAGTCGGACAGTGCAAGAGACCCAGTACTTC

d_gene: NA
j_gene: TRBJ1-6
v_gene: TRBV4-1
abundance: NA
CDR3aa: CASSQEGGLSSSYNSPLHF
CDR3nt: TGCGCCAGCAGCCAAGAAGGCGGATTGTCGAGCTCCTATAATTCACCCCTCCACTTT

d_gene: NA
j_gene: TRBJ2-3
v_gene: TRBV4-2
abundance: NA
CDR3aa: CASSQNYLDTDTQYF
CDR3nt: TGTGCCAGCAGCCAAAACTACCTAGACACAGATACGCAGTATTTT

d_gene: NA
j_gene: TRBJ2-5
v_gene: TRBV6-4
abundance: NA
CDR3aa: CASSGARGGETQYF
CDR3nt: TGTGCCAGCAGTGGAGCCAGGGGAGGGGAGACCCAGTACTTC

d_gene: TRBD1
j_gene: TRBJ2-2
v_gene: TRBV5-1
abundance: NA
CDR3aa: CASSSDRGNTGELFF
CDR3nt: TGCGCCAGCAGCTCGGACAGGGGGAACACCGGGGAGCTGTTTTTT

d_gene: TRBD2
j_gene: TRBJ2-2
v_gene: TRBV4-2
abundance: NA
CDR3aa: CASRTYSSGGLNTGELFF
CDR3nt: TGTGCCAGCAGGACTTATTCTAGCGGGGGCCTGAACACCGGGGAGCTGTTTTTT

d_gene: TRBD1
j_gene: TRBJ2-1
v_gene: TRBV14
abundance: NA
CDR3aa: CASSQDPPGGLHYNEQFF
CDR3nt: TGTGCCAGCAGCCAAGATCCGCCAGGGGGCCTCCACTACAATGAGCAGTTCTTC

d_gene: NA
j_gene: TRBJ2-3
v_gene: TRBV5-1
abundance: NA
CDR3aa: CASSFRTDTQYF
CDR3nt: TGCGCCAGCAGCTTTCGGACAGATACGCAGTATTTT

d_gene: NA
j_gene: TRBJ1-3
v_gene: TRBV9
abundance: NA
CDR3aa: CASGWTRDSGNTIYF
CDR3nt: TGTGCCAGCGGATGGACCAGGGACTCTGGAAACACCATATATTTT

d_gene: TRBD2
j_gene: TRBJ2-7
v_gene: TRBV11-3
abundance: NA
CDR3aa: CASSFGSGGAYEQYF
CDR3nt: TGTGCCAGCAGCTTCGGTAGCGGGGGGGCCTACGAGCAGTACTTC

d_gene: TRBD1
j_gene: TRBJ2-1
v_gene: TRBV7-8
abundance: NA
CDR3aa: CASRHGTGDGNEQFF
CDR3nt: TGTGCCAGCAGGCACGGGACAGGGGATGGGAATGAGCAGTTCTTC

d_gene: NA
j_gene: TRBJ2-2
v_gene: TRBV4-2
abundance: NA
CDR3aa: CASSHRQGALNTGELFF
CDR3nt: TGTGCCAGCAGCCACAGGCAAGGGGCCCTGAACACCGGGGAGCTGTTTTTT

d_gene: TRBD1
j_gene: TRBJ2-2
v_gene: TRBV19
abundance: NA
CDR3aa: CASRQGANTGELFF
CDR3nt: TGTGCCAGTAGACAGGGGGCGAACACCGGGGAGCTGTTTTTT

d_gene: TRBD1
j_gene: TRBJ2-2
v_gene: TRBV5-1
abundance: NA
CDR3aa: CASSYPTGASGELFF
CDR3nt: TGCGCCAGCAGCTACCCGACAGGGGCGAGCGGGGAGCTGTTTTTT

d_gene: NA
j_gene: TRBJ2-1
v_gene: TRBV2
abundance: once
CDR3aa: CASRKEMTGYTDNEQFF
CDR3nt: TGTGCCAGCAGGAAAGAAATGACAGGCTATACGGACAATGAGCAGTTCTTC

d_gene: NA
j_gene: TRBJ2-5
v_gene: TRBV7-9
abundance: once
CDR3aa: CASSPNNSETQYF
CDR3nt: TGTGCCAGCAGCCCGAACAATTCCGAGACCCAGTACTTC

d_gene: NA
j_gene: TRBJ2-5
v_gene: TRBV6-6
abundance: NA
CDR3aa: CASRSTDQETQYF
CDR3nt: TGTGCCAGCAGATCGACAGACCAAGAGACCCAGTACTTC

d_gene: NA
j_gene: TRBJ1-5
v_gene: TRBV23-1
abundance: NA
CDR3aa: CASRLQGLSNQPQHF
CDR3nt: TGCGCCAGCAGGCTACAGGGTCTAAGCAATCAGCCCCAGCATTTT

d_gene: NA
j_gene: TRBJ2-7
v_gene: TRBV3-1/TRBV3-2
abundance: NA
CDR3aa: CASSQDKDPPRGQYF
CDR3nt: TGTGCCAGCAGCCAAGATAAGGACCCTCCCCGGGGGCAGTACTTC

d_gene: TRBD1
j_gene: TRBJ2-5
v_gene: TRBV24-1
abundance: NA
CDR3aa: CATSGTGGGQETQYF
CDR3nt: TGTGCCACCAGCGGGACAGGGGGCGGACAAGAGACCCAGTACTTC

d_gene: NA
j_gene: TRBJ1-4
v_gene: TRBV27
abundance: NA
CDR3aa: CASKSQGRDEKLFF
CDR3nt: TGTGCCAGCAAATCACAGGGTAGGGATGAAAAACTGTTTTTT

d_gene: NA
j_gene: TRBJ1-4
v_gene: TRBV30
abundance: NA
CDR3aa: CAWSVRGGAGEKLFF
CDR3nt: TGTGCCTGGAGTGTACGTGGGGGGGCTGGGGAAAAACTGTTTTTT

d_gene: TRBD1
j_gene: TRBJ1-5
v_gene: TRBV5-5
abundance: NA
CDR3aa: CASSSRAQTGGFGNQPQHF
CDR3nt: TGTGCCAGCAGTTCCCGGGCACAGACAGGGGGATTTGGCAATCAGCCCCAGCATTTT

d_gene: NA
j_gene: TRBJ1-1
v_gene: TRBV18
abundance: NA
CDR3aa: CASSREGPPWNTEAFF
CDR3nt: TGTGCCAGCTCACGGGAGGGGCCCCCCTGGAACACTGAAGCTTTCTTT

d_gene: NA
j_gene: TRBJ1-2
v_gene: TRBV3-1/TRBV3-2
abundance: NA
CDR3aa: CASSPGTVYGYTF
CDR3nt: TGTGCCAGCAGTCCCGGGACTGTCTATGGCTACACCTTC

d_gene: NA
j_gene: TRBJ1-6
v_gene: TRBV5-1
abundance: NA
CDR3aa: CASSPTFNGNSPLHF
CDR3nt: TGCGCCAGCAGCCCGACGTTCAACGGGAATTCACCCCTCCACTTT

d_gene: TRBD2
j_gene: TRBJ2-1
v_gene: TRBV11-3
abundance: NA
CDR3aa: CASSLVGKTSGGYNEQFF
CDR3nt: TGTGCCAGCAGCTTGGTGGGCAAAACTAGCGGGGGTTACAATGAGCAGTTCTTC

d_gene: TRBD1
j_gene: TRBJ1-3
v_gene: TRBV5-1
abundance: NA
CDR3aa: CASLARGQGNSFRSGNTIYF
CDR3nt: TGCGCCAGCCTCGCCCGGGGACAGGGGAATAGCTTCCGCTCTGGAAACACCATATATTTT

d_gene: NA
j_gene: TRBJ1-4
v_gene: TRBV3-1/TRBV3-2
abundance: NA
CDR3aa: CASSPGEMLGKLFF
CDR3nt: TGTGCCAGCAGCCCGGGGGAAATGTTAGGAAAACTGTTTTTT

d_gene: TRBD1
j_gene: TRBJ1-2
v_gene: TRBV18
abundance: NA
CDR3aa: CASSPLQGLNYGYTF
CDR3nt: TGTGCCAGCTCACCCTTACAGGGGTTGAACTATGGCTACACCTTC

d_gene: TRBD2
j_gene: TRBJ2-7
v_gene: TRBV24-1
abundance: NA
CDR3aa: CATSDLLEEPSGGDYEQYF
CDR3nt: TGTGCCACCAGTGATTTGCTCGAGGAGCCTAGCGGGGGGGATTACGAGCAGTACTTC

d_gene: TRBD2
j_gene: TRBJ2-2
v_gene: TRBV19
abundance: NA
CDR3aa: CASSSLAAPPNTGELFF
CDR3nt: TGTGCCAGTAGTAGCCTAGCGGCACCCCCGAACACCGGGGAGCTGTTTTTT

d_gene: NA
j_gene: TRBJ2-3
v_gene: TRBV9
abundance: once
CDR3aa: CASSLPPNPDTQYF
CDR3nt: TGTGCCAGCAGCCTACCTCCAAATCCCGATACGCAGTATTTT

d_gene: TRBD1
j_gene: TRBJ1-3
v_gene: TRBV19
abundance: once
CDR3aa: CASSLTMDRAPGNTIYF
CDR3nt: TGTGCCAGTAGTTTAACGATGGACAGGGCCCCTGGAAACACCATATATTTT

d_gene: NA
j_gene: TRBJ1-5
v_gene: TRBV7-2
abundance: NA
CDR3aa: CASSSIQALNQPQHF
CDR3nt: TGTGCCAGCAGTTCCATCCAGGCCCTGAATCAGCCCCAGCATTTT

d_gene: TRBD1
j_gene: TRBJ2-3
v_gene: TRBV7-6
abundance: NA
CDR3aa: CASSPGGQGTDTQYF
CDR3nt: TGTGCCAGCAGCCCCGGGGGACAGGGGACAGATACGCAGTATTTT

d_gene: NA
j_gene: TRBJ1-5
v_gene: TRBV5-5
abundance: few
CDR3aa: CASSLQGSQPQHF
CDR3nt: TGTGCCAGCAGCTTGCAGGGATCTCAGCCCCAGCATTTT

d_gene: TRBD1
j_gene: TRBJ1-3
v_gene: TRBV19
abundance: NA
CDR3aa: CASSYIRTGPGNTIYF
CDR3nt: TGTGCCAGTAGTTACATTAGGACAGGCCCTGGAAACACCATATATTTT

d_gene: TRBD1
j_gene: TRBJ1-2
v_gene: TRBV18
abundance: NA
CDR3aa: CASSPKTGEKTYGYTF
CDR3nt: TGTGCCAGCTCTCCCAAAACAGGGGAAAAAACCTATGGCTACACCTTC

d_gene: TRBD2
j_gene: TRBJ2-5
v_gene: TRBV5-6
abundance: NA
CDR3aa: CASSLGLAGDQETQYF
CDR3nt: TGTGCCAGCAGCCTAGGGCTAGCGGGGGACCAAGAGACCCAGTACTTC

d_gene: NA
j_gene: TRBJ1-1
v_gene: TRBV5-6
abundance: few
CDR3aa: CASSLAQVGNTEAFF
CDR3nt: TGTGCCAGCAGCTTGGCCCAGGTCGGGAACACTGAAGCTTTCTTT

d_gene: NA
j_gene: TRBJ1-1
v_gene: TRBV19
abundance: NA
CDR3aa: CASRRRVDEAFF
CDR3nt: TGTGCCAGTAGGCGGAGGGTGGATGAAGCTTTCTTT

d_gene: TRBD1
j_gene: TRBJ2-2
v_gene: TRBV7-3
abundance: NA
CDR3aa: CASSSGQGEYAGELFF
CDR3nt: TGTGCCAGCAGCTCGGGACAGGGGGAATACGCCGGGGAGCTGTTTTTT

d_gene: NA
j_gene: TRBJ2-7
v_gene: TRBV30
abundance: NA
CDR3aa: CAWSRGGLTYEQYF
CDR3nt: TGTGCCTGGAGTCGTGGGGGGTTGACCTACGAGCAGTACTTC

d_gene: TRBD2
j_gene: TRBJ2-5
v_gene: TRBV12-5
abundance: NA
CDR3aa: CASGLGLAGGRETQYF
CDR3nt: TGTGCTAGTGGCCTGGGACTAGCGGGGGGGCGAGAGACCCAGTACTTC

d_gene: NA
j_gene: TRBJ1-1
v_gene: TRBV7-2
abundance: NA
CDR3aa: CASSTGLRTSEAFF
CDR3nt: TGTGCCAGCAGCACGGGACTCCGAACAAGTGAAGCTTTCTTT

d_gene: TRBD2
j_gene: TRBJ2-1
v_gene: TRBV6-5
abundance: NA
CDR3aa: CASARTSGYNEQFF
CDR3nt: TGTGCCAGCGCGAGGACTAGCGGATACAATGAGCAGTTCTTC

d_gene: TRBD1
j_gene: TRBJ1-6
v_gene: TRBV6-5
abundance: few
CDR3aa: CASSYGGDRVSPLHF
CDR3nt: TGTGCCAGCAGTTACGGCGGGGACAGGGTTTCACCCCTCCACTTT

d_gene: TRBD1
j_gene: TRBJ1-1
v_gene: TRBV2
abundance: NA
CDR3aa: CASKGTGRNTEAFF
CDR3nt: TGTGCCAGCAAGGGGACAGGGCGCAACACTGAAGCTTTCTTT

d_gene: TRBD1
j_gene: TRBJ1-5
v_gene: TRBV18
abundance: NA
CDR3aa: CASSPGTGLQPQHF
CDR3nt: TGTGCCAGCTCACCCGGGACAGGGCTTCAGCCCCAGCATTTT

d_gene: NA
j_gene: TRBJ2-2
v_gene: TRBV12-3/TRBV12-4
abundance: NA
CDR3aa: CASSYSGELFF
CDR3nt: TGTGCCAGCAGCTACTCCGGGGAGCTGTTTTTT

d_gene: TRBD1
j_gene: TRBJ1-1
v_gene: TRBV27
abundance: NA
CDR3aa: CASSLTGWGDTEAFF
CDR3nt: TGTGCCAGCAGCCTGACAGGGTGGGGAGACACTGAAGCTTTCTTT

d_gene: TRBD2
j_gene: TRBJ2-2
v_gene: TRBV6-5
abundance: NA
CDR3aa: CASTLAGGAAGELFF
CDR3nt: TGTGCCAGCACACTAGCGGGGGGGGCGGCCGGGGAGCTGTTTTTT

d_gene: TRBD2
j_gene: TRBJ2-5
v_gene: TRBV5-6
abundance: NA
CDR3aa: CASSGTGGGTETQYF
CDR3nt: TGTGCCAGCAGCGGAACGGGCGGGGGAACGGAGACCCAGTACTTC

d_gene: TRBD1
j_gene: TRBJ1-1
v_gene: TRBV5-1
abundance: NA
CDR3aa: CASSYGTARDTEAFF
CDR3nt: TGCGCCAGCAGCTACGGGACAGCGAGGGACACTGAAGCTTTCTTT